Following are 23 T cell receptor beta chains from one sample sequenced in a study of CD8+ T cells in alopecia areata. Extraction and reverse transcription of RNA yielded cDNA as the sequencing template. Some clones are missing from TCRdb's copy, which holds only in-frame ones; the method was immunoSEQ multiplex PCR. The sample lists 150,000 to 200,000 clones; under 80% were seen once. The treatment: oral pan-JAK inhibitor, 5-10 mg twice daily. The source was CD4+ T cells sorted from blood, collected around week 50, from a patient treated with tofacitinib. Every receptor here comes from a human donor with alopecia areata.

A few counts support this clone. J is TRBJ2-7 and V is TRBV7-2; 9 bases fit TRBD2. This CDR3 comprises 15 residues. The germline gives CDR1 SGHTA, CDR2 FQGNSA. V shed 4 bases, J shed 3 bases, and the junction held 7 bases outside the gene matches. The CDR3: CASSSTSGVGYEQYF. The CDR3 DNA is TGTGCCAGCAGCTCGACTAGCGGCGTGGGCTACGAGCAGTACTTC.

The V and J genes are TRBV19 and TRBJ2-6; TRBD1 aligns across 8 bases. After removal of 6 bases from V and 2 bases from J, the junction contained 0 bases not matched to a gene. Germline V gene data show CDR1 as LNHDA and CDR2 as SQIVND (reference sequence). The CDR3 extends over 14 amino acids. The CDR3: CASRTGAGANVLTF. The CDR3 DNA reads TGTGCCAGTAGGACAGGGGCTGGGGCCAACGTCCTGACTTTC.

Comments on this clone: Within the sample, other DNA sequences also encode this same CDR3. The rearrangement links TRBV30 to TRBJ1-5, with a tentative D call TRBD1 (5 bases). The ends were cut back, 5 bases at V and 0 bases at J, with 8 bases in the middle. This CDR3 comprises 13 residues. In germline, CDR1 is GTSNPN, CDR2 SVGIG (reference sequence). As DNA, the CDR3 is TGTGCCTGGGCGGGGGGTAGCAATCAGCCCCAGCATTTT. Protein sequence: CAWAGGSNQPQHF.

This rearrangement joins TRBV7-2 to TRBJ1-2; D call uncertain. This CDR3 contains 15 residues. The V gene lost 3 bases and the J gene lost 0 bases, with 11 bases spanning the gap. Germline loops: CDR1 SGHTA, CDR2 FQGNSA. CDR3 bases: TGTGCCAGCAGCTTGACTACCGGGACTAACTATGGCTACACCTTC. Translated: CASSLTTGTNYGYTF.

This sequence joins TRBV30 and TRBJ2-7, with 10 bases that match TRBD1. CDR3 length equals 14 residues. V was clipped by 2 bases and J by 1 base; unmatched bases: 2. CDR1 GTSNPN and CDR2 SVGIG come from the germline V gene (reference sequence). CDR3 DNA: TGTGCCTGGAGTCGGACAGGGGGTTCCTACGAGCAGTACTTC. This codes for CAWSRTGGSYEQYF.

The chain recombines TRBV30 with TRBJ2-1; no reliable D call. CDR3 length: 12 residues. The germline V and J ends were trimmed by 2 bases and 11 bases, with 13 bases remaining between them. Germline CDR1 GTSNPN, CDR2 SVGIG (reference sequence). The CDR3 spells CAWSPTERKQFF. The CDR3 bases are TGTGCCTGGAGTCCGACGGAGCGAAAGCAGTTCTTC.

The chain joins TRBV29-1 to TRBJ2-1, with D hard to call. V dropped 4 bases and J dropped 7 bases, with 17 bases sitting between them. Per the germline V gene, CDR1 is SQVTM and CDR2 is ANQGSEA. The CDR3 is made up of 14 amino acids. CDR3 coding DNA: TGCAGCGTTGGAGGACCCACGATGGGTAATGAGCAGTTCTTC. It codes for CSVGGPTMGNEQFF.

The chain is built from TRBV7-2 and TRBJ1-1; maybe TRBD1 (5 bases). Between the trimmed V and J ends, which lost 5 bases and 1 base, there was a span of 23 bases. This CDR3 has 18 residues. Germline V lookup: CDR1 SGHTA, CDR2 FQGNSA. The CDR3 nucleotides are TGTGCCAGCAGCCGCCCGCCCGGGACTATCATAAGGAACACTGAAGCTTTCTTT. It specifies CASSRPPGTIIRNTEAFF.

This chain joins TRBV7-2 and TRBJ2-7; 7 bases line up with TRBD1. There are 16 residues in the CDR3. Germline assignment: CDR1 SGHTA and CDR2 FQGNSA. V was pared by 0 bases and J by 4 bases, with 9 bases of the junction left unmatched. CDR3 amino acids: CASSLASGTAHYEQYF. In DNA form, the CDR3 reads TGTGCCAGCAGCTTAGCTTCCGGGACAGCCCATTACGAGCAGTACTTC.

This clone was seen a few times. The chain recombines TRBV30 with TRBJ1-5; 8 bases align to TRBD1. This CDR3 has 14 residues. Germline trimming cut 2 bases from V and 4 bases from J; bases unmatched to any gene: 4. Germline loops: CDR1 GTSNPN, CDR2 SVGIG (reference sequence). The CDR3 here is CAWSFTGGNQPQHF. The CDR3 DNA reads TGTGCCTGGAGTTTTACAGGGGGGAATCAGCCCCAGCATTTT.

This clone has only a few counts. The genes are TRBV30 and TRBJ1-1; no firm D call. Germline CDR1 reads GTSNPN; CDR2 reads SVGIG (reference sequence). The CDR3 extends over 12 amino acids. Between the trimmed V and J ends, which lost 3 bases and 7 bases, there was a span of 12 bases. The CDR3: CAWRPGGGEAFF. The CDR3 DNA is TGTGCCTGGAGACCCGGAGGAGGTGAAGCTTTCTTT.

V gene TRBV29-1 combines with J gene TRBJ2-5; unclear D gene. The germline CDR1 and CDR2 sequences are SQVTM and ANQGSEA. There are 13 residues in the CDR3. Deletions cut 4 bases from V and 2 bases from J, with 11 bases between. CDR3 nucleotide sequence: TGCAGCGTTGCAAGGGTCCCACAAGAGACCCAGTACTTC. This sequence encodes CSVARVPQETQYF. Full variable domain (remainder filled in from reference TRBV29-1 and TRBJ2-5): SAVISQKPSRDICQRGTSLTIQCQVDSQVTMMFWYRQQPGQSLTLIATANQGSEATYESGFVIDKFPISRPNLTFSTLTVSNMSPEDSSIYLCSVARVPQETQYFGPGTRLLVL.

In this sample, this clone turned up once. This chain connects TRBV30 to TRBJ2-1; no firm D call. Germline V CDR1 and CDR2: GTSNPN, SVGIG (reference sequence). This CDR3 is 14 amino acids long. V was shortened by 2 bases and J by 1 base, with 9 bases between the two germline ends. CDR3: CAWSRSLSYNEQFF. The CDR3 region has the DNA TGTGCCTGGAGTCGGTCTCTTTCCTACAATGAGCAGTTCTTC.

The rearrangement uses TRBV29-1 and TRBJ2-5; D ambiguous. This CDR3 has 12 amino acids. With 3 bases removed from V and 1 base from J, the gap between germline ends came to 6 bases. The germline V gene has CDR1 SQVTM and CDR2 ANQGSEA. The CDR3 nucleotides are TGCAGCGTTGAGAAGAGCCAAGAGACCCAGTACTTC. Protein sequence: CSVEKSQETQYF.

This clone was seen more than once but under ten times. The V call is TRBV12-5, the J call TRBJ2-3; 7 bases are a match to TRBD1. Trimming removed 4 bases from V and 2 bases from J; junction bases left unmatched: 6. The CDR3 spans 15 residues. Germline CDR1 reads LGHNT; CDR2 reads FRNRAP. CDR3 in amino acids: CASGSGTVLTDTQYF. The CDR3 region has the DNA TGTGCTAGTGGTTCCGGGACAGTCCTCACAGATACGCAGTATTTT.

The gene calls are TRBV9 and TRBJ1-4, with a weak D call TRBD1 (6 bases). The V end was cut by 3 bases, the J end by 3 bases, with 9 bases between. The CDR3 has 14 residues. The germline CDR1 and CDR2 sequences are SGDLS and YYNGEE. In DNA form, the CDR3 reads TGTGCCAGCAGCGCCCCAGGGGCTAATGAAAAACTGTTTTTT. It yields the protein CASSAPGANEKLFF.

This chain links TRBV20-1 with TRBJ1-1; D not resolved. Germline lookup yields CDR1 DFQATT and CDR2 SNEGSKA (reference sequence). The CDR3 contains 9 residues. Deletions cut 7 bases from V and 10 bases from J, with 10 bases between. Here the CDR3 DNA reads TGCAGTGGAGACCGGGGAGCTTTCTTT. Translated: CSGDRGAFF.

This clone has only a few counts. The rearrangement uses TRBV29-1 and TRBJ1-1; TRBD1 aligns across 10 bases. V dropped 6 bases and J dropped 5; count of bases not matched to a gene: 9. Germline CDR1 reads SQVTM; CDR2 reads ANQGSEA. The CDR3 consists of 14 residues. The CDR3 DNA is TGCAGCGTCGTTCGACAGGGGGCATCAACTGAAGCTTTCTTT. Protein: CSVVRQGASTEAFF.

This chain links TRBV9 with TRBJ2-5, with 10 positions matching TRBD2. CDR1 and CDR2 (germline): SGDLS, YYNGEE. There are 17 residues in the CDR3. J lost 2 bases, V lost 0 bases, and 7 bases had no gene match. The CDR3 loop is CASSVDPSGGLQETQYF. CDR3 DNA sequence: TGTGCCAGCAGCGTAGACCCTAGCGGGGGACTTCAAGAGACCCAGTACTTC.

The chain uses TRBV4-3 and TRBJ1-1, with a possible D match to TRBD1 (5 bases). Germline V gene lookup returns CDR1 LGHNA and CDR2 YSLEER. Trimming pared 0 bases from V and 3 bases from J, leaving 11 bases between. The CDR3 has 15 residues. The CDR3 sequence is CASSQDSGVYTEAFF. Written as DNA, the CDR3 is TGCGCCAGCAGCCAAGATTCGGGGGTCTACACTGAAGCTTTCTTT.

The chain links TRBV25-1 to TRBJ2-6; TRBD1 matches 8 bases. The CDR3 has 18 amino acids. J was trimmed by 0 bases and V by 3 bases; bases with no gene match: 7. The germline CDR1 and CDR2 sequences are MGHDK and SYGVNS. The CDR3 protein is CASSDNRGKPSGANVLTF. The CDR3 DNA reads TGTGCCAGCAGTGACAACAGGGGGAAACCCTCTGGGGCCAACGTCCTGACTTTC.

This chain joins TRBV4-1 and TRBJ2-1, with a possible D match to TRBD1 (6 bases). The germline gives CDR1 MGHRA, CDR2 YSYEKL. The CDR3 has 15 amino acids. V was clipped by 0 bases and J by 6 bases, with 12 bases between them. The CDR3 reads CASSQDRGRANEQFF. Here the CDR3 DNA reads TGCGCCAGCAGCCAAGACAGGGGAAGGGCCAATGAGCAGTTCTTC.

This clone showed up just once. This sequence joins TRBV15 and TRBJ2-3, with a tentative D call TRBD2 (5 bases). Trimming pared 4 bases from V and 4 bases from J, leaving 12 bases between. This CDR3 spans 14 amino acids. The germline V gene has CDR1 LNHNV and CDR2 YYDKDF (reference sequence). CDR3 DNA sequence: TGTGCCACCAGCAATGGGAGAGTCGCAGATACGCAGTATTTT. It codes for CATSNGRVADTQYF.